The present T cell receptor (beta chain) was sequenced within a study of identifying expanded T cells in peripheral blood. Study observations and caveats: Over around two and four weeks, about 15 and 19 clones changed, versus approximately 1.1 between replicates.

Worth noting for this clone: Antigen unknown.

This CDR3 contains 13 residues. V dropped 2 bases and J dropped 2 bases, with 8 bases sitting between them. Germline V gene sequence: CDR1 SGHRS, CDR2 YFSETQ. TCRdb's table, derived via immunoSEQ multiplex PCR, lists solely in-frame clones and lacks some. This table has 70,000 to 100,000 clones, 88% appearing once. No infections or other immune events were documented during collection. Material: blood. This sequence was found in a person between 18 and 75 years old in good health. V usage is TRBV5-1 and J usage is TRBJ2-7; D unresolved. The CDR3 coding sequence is TGCGCCAGCAGCTTTGGGGAAACCTACGAGCAGTACTTC. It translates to CASSFGETYEQYF.